What follows describes a single T cell receptor beta chain. The antigen is unknown. V lost 2 bases to trimming and J lost 4 bases, with 17 bases between them. The CDR3 has 16 residues. The germline V gene has CDR1 SNHLY and CDR2 FYNNEI. This entry comes from a study of T cells in narcolepsy. Overall study results and limits: Comparing one patient's CSF and blood CD4+ clonotypes highlighted HCRT- and TRIB2-specific autoreactive clonotypes. Blood of same and different patients, but not healthy controls, reportedly held recurring autoreactive clonotypes.

Assay used: immunoSEQ multiplex PCR; TCRdb lists only in-frame clones, some missing. Of nearly 35,000 clones listed, 75% to 90% are singletons. This sequence was found in a human donor in good health. This sequence joins TRBV2 and TRBJ1-1; perhaps TRBD1 as D (5 bases). The sample taken for sequencing was memory (CD45RA-) CD4+ T cells from blood. CDR3 region: CASSELGRGVGTEAFF. CDR3 sequence (DNA): TGTGCCAGCAGTGAACTGGGCCGGGGGGTCGGCACTGAAGCTTTCTTT.